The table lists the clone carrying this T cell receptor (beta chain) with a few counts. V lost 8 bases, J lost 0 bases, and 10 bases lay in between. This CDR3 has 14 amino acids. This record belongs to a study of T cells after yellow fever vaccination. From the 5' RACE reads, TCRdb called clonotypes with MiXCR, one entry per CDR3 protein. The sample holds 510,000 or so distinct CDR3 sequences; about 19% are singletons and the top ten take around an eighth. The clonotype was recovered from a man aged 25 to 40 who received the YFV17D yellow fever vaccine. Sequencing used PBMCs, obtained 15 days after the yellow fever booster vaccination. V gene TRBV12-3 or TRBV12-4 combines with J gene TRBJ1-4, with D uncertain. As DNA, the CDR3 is TGTGCCAGCTACGCTGGACCAACTAATGAAAAACTGTTTTTT. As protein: CASYAGPTNEKLFF.